The rows below give T cell receptor beta chains drawn from one sample of a study of beta chain features in type 1 diabetes. TCRdb's table, derived via immunoSEQ multiplex PCR, lists solely in-frame clones and lacks some. The sample lists approximately 470,000 clones, approximately 30% occurring once. Sequencing was performed on naive CD4+ T cells from blood. The source is a man in his late teens or twenties in good health. CDR3s include the opening cysteine and the closing phenylalanine or tryptophan. A D gene is named only where the DNA matches it firmly. Clone size is stated in some rows and not others, as once, few, many or a class when expanded.

CDR3aa: CASSLEGGSGANVLTF; CDR3nt: TGTGCCAGCAGCTTAGAGGGTGGCTCTGGGGCCAACGTCCTGACTTTC; v_gene: TRBV7-9; j_gene: TRBJ2-6; abundance: few; d_gene: NA
CDR3aa: CASSEQGGGETQYF; CDR3nt: TGTGCCAGCAGTGAACAGGGGGGAGGAGAGACCCAGTACTTC; v_gene: TRBV6-1; j_gene: TRBJ2-5; abundance: NA; d_gene: NA
CDR3aa: CASSAGLAGVGQETQYF; CDR3nt: TGTGCCAGCAGCGCCGGACTAGCGGGAGTTGGCCAAGAGACCCAGTACTTC; v_gene: TRBV9; j_gene: TRBJ2-5; abundance: NA; d_gene: TRBD2
CDR3aa: CASSFSGSTDTQYF; CDR3nt: TGCGCCAGCAGCTTTTCGGGAAGCACAGATACGCAGTATTTT; v_gene: TRBV5-1; j_gene: TRBJ2-3; abundance: NA; d_gene: NA
CDR3aa: CASSFQGSGLAGGQNEQFF; CDR3nt: TGCGCCAGCAGCTTCCAGGGTTCGGGGCTAGCGGGAGGGCAGAATGAGCAGTTCTTC; v_gene: TRBV5-1; j_gene: TRBJ2-1; abundance: NA; d_gene: TRBD2
CDR3aa: CASSGQRLEKLFF; CDR3nt: TGTGCCAGCAGCGGACAGAGGCTTGAAAAACTGTTTTTT; v_gene: TRBV2; j_gene: TRBJ1-4; abundance: once; d_gene: NA
CDR3aa: CASSTLWGSGNTIYF; CDR3nt: TGTGCCAGTAGCACCCTCTGGGGATCTGGAAACACCATATATTTT; v_gene: TRBV19; j_gene: TRBJ1-3; abundance: few; d_gene: NA
CDR3aa: CAWRNGGVGELFF; CDR3nt: TGTGCCTGGAGGAACGGGGGAGTCGGGGAGCTGTTTTTT; v_gene: TRBV30; j_gene: TRBJ2-2; abundance: NA; d_gene: NA
CDR3aa: CASVGTSGSRYEQYF; CDR3nt: TGTGCCAGCGTCGGGACTAGCGGGAGTAGGTACGAGCAGTACTTC; v_gene: TRBV7-2; j_gene: TRBJ2-7; abundance: NA; d_gene: TRBD2
CDR3aa: CASSPKGREIPDTQYF; CDR3nt: TGTGCCAGCAGCCCGAAGGGTCGGGAGATCCCAGATACGCAGTATTTT; v_gene: TRBV7-2; j_gene: TRBJ2-3; abundance: few; d_gene: NA
CDR3aa: CASSSASASGELFF; CDR3nt: TGCGCCAGCAGCTCTGCTAGCGCTAGCGGGGAGCTGTTTTTT; v_gene: TRBV5-1; j_gene: TRBJ2-2; abundance: NA; d_gene: NA